This T cell receptor (beta chain) stems from a study of blood T cell repertoires in COVID-19. In the study overall: The United States, Italy and Spain supplied acute and convalescent COVID-19 samples.

Categorization into cohorts depended on clinical history that participants reported. Generated by immunoSEQ multiplex PCR, the TCRdb table keeps only in-frame clones and is missing some. Counted here are around 420,000 clones, roughly 87% occurring once; the ten biggest clones make up roughly 2%. Germline values: CDR1 SGHDN, CDR2 FVKESK. This CDR3 region has 15 residues. V was trimmed by 4 bases and J by 0 bases, leaving 12 bases between them. This chain connects TRBV14 to TRBJ1-2, with TRBD1 as a possible D gene (5 bases). This receptor was obtained from a middle-aged woman with acute COVID-19. Sample: PBMCs or T cells enriched from blood (not recorded which). In DNA, the CDR3 is TGTGCCAGCAGCCTCGACAGCAGAGCTAACTATGGCTACACCTTC. Its protein product is CASSLDSRANYGYTF.